These 20 T cell receptor beta chains came from one sample sequenced in a study of T cell repertoires in cytomegalovirus infection. TCRdb reanalysed the reads using MiXCR and keeps one entry per CDR3 protein. The data contain more than 250,000 distinct CDR3 sequences, more than 20% of them singletons. Their specific antigens are unknown. The sample here was cultured PBMCs, taken from culture after CMV antigen stimulation. These receptors all come from a human donor in good health (CMV status not recorded). Some clones in this sample may be carry-over from other donors' samples.

This clonotype came up a few times. The chain is built from TRBV27 and TRBJ1-5; D is uncertain. CDR1 and CDR2 (germline): MNHEY, SMNVEV (reference sequence). V was pared by 7 bases and J by 7 bases, with 5 bases between. The CDR3 is 10 amino acids. CDR3 sequence (DNA): TGTGCCAGCAATTGGCAGCCCCAGCATTTT. Protein: CASNWQPQHF.

This sequence joins TRBV6-2 or TRBV6-3 and TRBJ2-1; TRBD1 aligns across 7 bases. J lost 2 bases, V lost 2 bases, and 6 bases had no gene match. This CDR3 has 16 amino acids. The germline CDR1 and CDR2 sequences are MNHEY and SVGEGT. The CDR3 loop reads CASSYHRTGTYNEQFF. CDR3 nucleotides: TGTGCCAGCAGTTACCACCGGACAGGCACCTACAATGAGCAGTTCTTC.

By sample share, this clonotype is medium-sized. The chain links TRBV7-2 to TRBJ2-5; no reliable D call. This CDR3 region has 13 residues. Germline assignment: CDR1 SGHTA and CDR2 FQGNSA. Trimming stripped 2 bases from V and 7 bases from J, with 11 bases between. This chain's CDR3 is CASSLLGWGTQYF. Written as DNA, the CDR3 is TGTGCCAGCAGCTTACTGGGGTGGGGGACCCAGTACTTC. The whole variable domain, remainder taken from reference TRBV7-2 and TRBJ2-5, is GAGVSQSPSNKVTEKGKDVELRCDPISGHTALYWYRQSLGQGLEFLIYFQGNSAPDKSGLPSDRFSAERTGGSVSTLTIQRTQQEDSAVYLCASSLLGWGTQYFGPGTRLLVL.

This chain links TRBV7-6 with TRBJ2-1; TRBD1 is a possible D gene (6 bases). V was trimmed by 2 bases and J by 2 bases, leaving 13 bases between them. Germline loops: CDR1 SGHVS, CDR2 FNYEAQ. The CDR3 is 16 residues long. The CDR3 here is CASSLFRAGAYNEQFF. CDR3 DNA sequence: TGTGCCAGCAGCTTATTCCGGGCAGGGGCCTACAATGAGCAGTTCTTC. The full variable domain, rest sourced from reference TRBV7-6 and TRBJ2-1, is GAGVSQSPRYKVTKRGQDVALRCDPISGHVSLYWYRQALGQGPEFLTYFNYEAQQDKSGLPNDRFSAERPEGSISTLTIQRTEQRDSAMYRCASSLFRAGAYNEQFFGPGTRLTVL.

This chain uses TRBV9 with TRBJ2-2; D possibly corresponds to TRBD1 (7 bases). This CDR3 region has 15 residues. Germline CDR1 SGDLS, CDR2 YYNGEE. Trimming removed 4 bases from V and 5 bases from J, with 15 bases in between. DNA of the CDR3: TGTGCCAGCAGCCCAGGGGGGCGGACGACCGGGGAGCTGTTTTTT. Its translation is CASSPGGRTTGELFF.

The rearrangement joins TRBV28 to TRBJ1-1; 9 bases are shared with TRBD1. This CDR3 spans 14 amino acids. CDR1 is MDHEN, CDR2 SYDVKM, per germline. With 8 bases clipped from V and 9 bases from J, the junction kept 13 bases outside the gene matches. CDR3 sequence: CASRFQTGGRKAFF. The CDR3 DNA is TGTGCCAGCCGATTCCAGACAGGGGGACGTAAAGCTTTCTTT. Full variable domain (remainder filled in from reference TRBV28 and TRBJ1-1): DVKVTQSSRYLVKRTGEKVFLECVQDMDHENMFWYRQDPGLGLRLIYFSYDVKMKEKGDIPEGYSVSREKKERFSLILESASTNQTSMYLCASRFQTGGRKAFFGQGTRLTVV.

This rearrangement joins TRBV7-9 to TRBJ2-2; D is possibly TRBD2 (5 bases). CDR3 length equals 13 residues. CDR1 is SEHNR and CDR2 is FQNEAQ in the germline V gene (reference sequence). Trimming cost V 1 base and J 6 bases, with 6 bases left between them. The CDR3 DNA reads TGTGCCAGCAGCTTAGTAGCGCCCGGGGAGCTGTTTTTT. Translating gives CASSLVAPGELFF.

V and J are TRBV20-1 and TRBJ2-1, with D possibly called TRBD1 or TRBD2 (5 bases each). The CDR3 length is 13 residues. V was trimmed by 3 bases and J by 5 bases, leaving 11 bases between them. Germline loops: CDR1 DFQATT, CDR2 SNEGSKA (reference sequence). CDR3 region: CSASGTANNEQFF. Here the CDR3 DNA reads TGCAGTGCTAGCGGGACGGCCAACAATGAGCAGTTCTTC.

Points on this clonotype: A single base separates this from a much larger clone, so it may be a read error. The chain employs TRBV29-1 and TRBJ2-3; tentative D call: TRBD2 (6 bases). This CDR3 has 13 residues. V lost 4 bases and J lost 4, with 12 bases in between. Germline CDR1 SQVTM, CDR2 ANQGSEA. CDR3 DNA sequence: TGCAGCGTTGTGGGGGAGGCCTCAGATACGCAGTATTTT. Translated: CSVVGEASDTQYF.

This clonotype was recorded a few times. The DNA for the CDR3 is TGTGCCAGCACTACGCCAAGCGGGAAAGTAGATACGCAGTATTTT. As protein: CASTTPSGKVDTQYF. V gene TRBV28 combines with J gene TRBJ2-3; TRBD2 matches at 7 bases. The CDR3 consists of 15 residues. The germline V gene has CDR1 MDHEN and CDR2 SYDVKM. The trim removed 7 bases at V and 5 bases at J, leaving 12 bases unmatched.

A few counts support this clonotype. The chain recombines TRBV12-3 or TRBV12-4 with TRBJ2-2, with 7 nucleotides matching TRBD2. The junction had 7 bases not matched to a gene; V was cut back by 8 bases and J by 4 bases. This CDR3 comprises 14 residues. DNA for the CDR3: TGTGCCAGCGTCGCGGGAGTGGTCACCGGGGAGCTGTTTTTT. As protein: CASVAGVVTGELFF.

To note about this clonotype: A much more abundant neighbour one base away suggests this may be a read error. This chain connects TRBV11-3 to TRBJ2-3; TRBD2 agrees at 10 bases. The CDR3 sequence is 15 residues long. Germline V gives CDR1 SGHNT, CDR2 YENEEA. Germline trimming cut 7 bases from V and 8 bases from J; bases unmatched to any gene: 12. This CDR3 reads CASNRLAGERGTQYF. The CDR3 nucleotides read TGTGCCAGCAACCGCCTAGCGGGAGAAAGGGGTACGCAGTATTTT. Using reference TRBV11-3 and TRBJ2-3 for the parts outside the CDR3, the full variable domain is EAGVVQSPRYKIIEKKQPVAFWCNPISGHNTLYWYLQNLGQGPELLIRYENEEAVDDSQLPKDRFSAERLKGVDSTLKIQPAELGDSAVYLCASNRLAGERGTQYFGPGTRLTVL.

In its sample, this clonotype was seen a few times. The chain carries TRBV10-3 and TRBJ1-3; D not certain. From germline, CDR1 is ENHRY and CDR2 SYGVKD. Trimming cost V 8 bases and J 0 bases, with 8 bases left between them. The CDR3 runs 13 residues. The DNA for the CDR3 is TGTGCCATCTCTCCCAGCTCTGGAAACACCATATATTTT. It encodes CAISPSSGNTIYF.

V usage is TRBV20-1 and J usage is TRBJ2-7, with no clear D. The CDR3 has 14 residues. Per germline, CDR1 DFQATT and CDR2 SNEGSKA (reference sequence). The germline V and J ends were trimmed by 2 bases and 4 bases, with 15 bases remaining between them. CDR3 sequence: CSARLAEVTYEQYF. The CDR3 coding sequence is TGCAGTGCTAGATTAGCTGAAGTAACATACGAGCAGTACTTC.

This clonotype was counted only a few times. The rearrangement joins TRBV7-2 to TRBJ2-2; TRBD2 is a possible D gene (5 bases). The CDR3 is 14 amino acids. Germline V gene lookup returns CDR1 SGHTA and CDR2 FQGNSA. Deletions cut 4 bases from V and 6 bases from J, with 12 bases between. The CDR3 sequence is CASSSGLSAGELFF. The CDR3 bases are TGTGCCAGCAGCTCTGGACTGTCTGCCGGGGAGCTGTTTTTT.

The genes are TRBV12-3 or TRBV12-4 and TRBJ1-3, with unresolved D. CDR3 length: 10 amino acids. Deletions cut 6 bases from V and 4 bases from J, with 1 base between. The CDR3 loop reads CASRGNTIYF. For the CDR3, the DNA is TGTGCCAGCAGAGGAAACACCATATATTTT.

V gene TRBV20-1 combines with J gene TRBJ2-2; no definite D call. V lost 3 bases and J lost 4, with 9 bases in between. CDR3 length: 13 residues. The germline CDR1 and CDR2 sequences are DFQATT and SNEGSKA (reference sequence). The CDR3 DNA reads as TGCAGTGCTAGTGGGCGGCCCACCGGGGAGCTGTTTTTT. The encoded protein is CSASGRPTGELFF.

The chain has TRBV30 and TRBJ2-1; D gene unclear. The CDR3 loop spans 11 amino acids. Germline CDR1 and CDR2: GTSNPN and SVGIG (reference sequence). V gave up 4 bases and J gave up 7 bases, with 8 bases separating them. As DNA, the CDR3 is TGTGCCTGGACCTGGGAAAATGAGCAGTTCTTC. Encoded protein: CAWTWENEQFF.

The rearrangement links TRBV6-6 to TRBJ2-1; no clear D gene. The ends were cut back, 6 bases at V and 0 bases at J, with 9 bases in the middle. The CDR3 is 14 amino acids. Germline lookup yields CDR1 MNHNY and CDR2 SVGAGI (reference sequence). This CDR3 reads CASRNSISYNEQFF. The CDR3 DNA follows: TGTGCCAGCAGAAACAGCATCTCCTACAATGAGCAGTTCTTC.

This clonotype showed up many times. The J gene is TRBJ2-1, the V gene TRBV7-2; D is unresolved. Germline V gene data show CDR1 as SGHTA and CDR2 as FQGNSA. V lost 3 bases to trimming and J lost 15 bases, with 12 bases between them. The CDR3 length is 11 residues. CDR3 residues: CASSFDGYPFF. CDR3 coding DNA: TGTGCCAGCAGCTTCGATGGTTACCCGTTCTTC. The variable domain in full, with the rest retrieved from reference TRBV7-2 and TRBJ2-1, is GAGVSQSPSNKVTEKGKDVELRCDPISGHTALYWYRQSLGQGLEFLIYFQGNSAPDKSGLPSDRFSAERTGGSVSTLTIQRTQQEDSAVYLCASSFDGYPFFGPGTRLTVL.